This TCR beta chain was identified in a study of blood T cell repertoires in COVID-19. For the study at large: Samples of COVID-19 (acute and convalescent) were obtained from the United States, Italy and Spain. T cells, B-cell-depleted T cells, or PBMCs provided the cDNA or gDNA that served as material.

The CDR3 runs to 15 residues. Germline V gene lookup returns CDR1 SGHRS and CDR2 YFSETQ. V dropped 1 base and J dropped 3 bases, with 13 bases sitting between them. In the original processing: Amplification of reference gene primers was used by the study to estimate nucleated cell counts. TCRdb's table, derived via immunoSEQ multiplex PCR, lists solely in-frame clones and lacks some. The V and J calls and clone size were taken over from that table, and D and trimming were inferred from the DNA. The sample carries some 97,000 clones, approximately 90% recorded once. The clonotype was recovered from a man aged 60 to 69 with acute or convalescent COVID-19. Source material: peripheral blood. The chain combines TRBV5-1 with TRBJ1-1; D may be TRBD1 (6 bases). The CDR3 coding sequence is TGCGCCAGCAGCTTGTCTCCAGGGGAAGACACTGAAGCTTTCTTT. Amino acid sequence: CASSLSPGEDTEAFF.